This TCR beta chain was identified in a study of radiotherapy plus CTLA-4 blockade in lung cancer. Study information: Disease control reached approximately 29%, with objective responses in around 19%.

Findings and caveats of the study: After treatment with radiotherapy plus ipilimumab, TCR clones that came from the tumor expanded in blood.

The table came from immunoSEQ multiplex PCR; TCRdb's copy has only in-frame clones and leaves some out. The profile shows some 87,000 clones, around 83% of them singletons. The CDR3 covers 15 residues. Trimming left V 1 base short and J 6 bases short, with 11 bases between. Germline assignment: CDR1 SGDLS and CDR2 YYNGEE. In the case of this clone: Its target is unknown.

The chain recombines TRBV9 with TRBJ1-6; D possibly corresponds to TRBD1 (5 bases). The source of this sequence is a human donor with non-small cell lung cancer that progressed on radiotherapy plus ipilimumab. The sequencing here drew on peripheral blood, taken from a patient treated with radiotherapy plus ipilimumab. The CDR3 reads CASSVQGPGNSPLHF. CDR3 nucleotide sequence: TGTGCCAGCAGCGTACAGGGACCGGGTAATTCACCCCTCCACTTT.